This is a list of T cell receptor beta chains from one sample in a study of blood T cell repertoires in COVID-19. Repertoires were generated with immunoSEQ multiplex PCR, while TCRdb's copy carries only in-frame clones and drops some. The data contain over 80,000 clones, around four fifths of them singletons. The sample comprised peripheral blood. The source is a woman aged 60 to 75 with acute or convalescent COVID-19. CDR3s include the opening cysteine and the closing phenylalanine or tryptophan. The order of the fields is V gene, J gene, CDR3 protein.

TRBV5-1	TRBJ1-6	CASSPTGSTGSHSYNSPLHF
TRBV19	TRBJ2-7	CASSMPRAAYEQYF
TRBV10-1	TRBJ1-5	CASSEPDRGQPQHF
TRBV11-2	TRBJ2-2	CASSPPSATGELFF
TRBV11-3	TRBJ2-2	CASSPPGLGTNTGELFF
TRBV5-4	TRBJ2-7	CASSLPDLKREQYF
TRBV10-3	TRBJ1-5	CASSDREDQPQHF
TRBV9	TRBJ2-1	CASSPGLGQGYNEQFF
TRBV9	TRBJ2-2	CASSVEFWSSGDTGELFF
TRBV13	TRBJ2-7	CASSYRQGGYEQYF
TRBV3-1/TRBV3-2	TRBJ2-7	CASSLGHSGNEQYF
TRBV9	TRBJ2-5	CASSGAPYAGEETQYF
TRBV6-4	TRBJ1-2	CASSSARGGGYTF
TRBV5-1	TRBJ2-1	CASSRQGPGVGGYNEQFF
TRBV11-3	TRBJ1-1	CASSSGHPNTEAFF
TRBV29-1	TRBJ1-2	CSLDRGFGYTF
TRBV5-1	TRBJ2-3	CASSFYRDRGTDTQYF
TRBV6-5	TRBJ1-2	CAGQPGQETNGYTF
TRBV11-3	TRBJ2-7	CASSLDYYEQYF
TRBV28	TRBJ2-7	CASTRGRGTYEQYF
TRBV30	TRBJ1-3	CAWRKGAQGNTIYF
TRBV4-3	TRBJ1-5	CASSQSWDSLNNQPQHF
TRBV19	TRBJ2-5	CASSPGQGILETQYF
TRBV19	TRBJ1-6	CASSIDWADSPLHF
TRBV5-5	TRBJ1-4	CASSLGQLNEKLFF
TRBV3-1/TRBV3-2	TRBJ2-7	CASSHRGYEQYF
TRBV19	TRBJ2-4	CAVRGWGTSAKNIQYF
TRBV7-2	TRBJ2-7	CASSLQTGGSFEQYF
TRBV12-3/TRBV12-4	TRBJ1-5	CASRGQTNQPQHF
TRBV5-1	TRBJ2-1	CASSPQGSGYNEQFF
TRBV11-3	TRBJ1-1	CASSGTGSRGTEAFF
TRBV5-4	TRBJ1-1	CASSLVDRDTEAFF
TRBV5-1	TRBJ2-7	CASSLTVGKSGVRQQYF
TRBV18	TRBJ1-1	CASSPIGTGGAYTEAFF
TRBV7-2	TRBJ1-1	CASSLYLPGNTEAFF
TRBV11-2	TRBJ2-1	CASSSRRILGEGNEQFF
TRBV9	TRBJ2-1	CASSVGGSGASYNEQFF
TRBV6-5	TRBJ2-1	CASSYSLAGEGHEQFF
TRBV9	TRBJ2-2	CASSVVPSQGTGELFF
TRBV7-7	TRBJ2-7	CASSLAGGGEQYF
TRBV11-3	TRBJ2-3	CASSLIAGAPDTQYF
TRBV5-1	TRBJ2-7	CASSPLKGGAYEQYF
TRBV24-1	TRBJ1-1	CATSDLRDTEAFF
TRBV7-2	TRBJ1-4	CASSFDRGKLFF
TRBV2	TRBJ2-5	CATITEGSGRQTQYF
TRBV7-6	TRBJ1-6	CASSLDLGAYSPLHF